The 3 T cell receptor beta chains given below trace back to one sample, sequenced in a study of blood T cell repertoires in COVID-19. Assay: immunoSEQ multiplex PCR; the TCRdb copy retains only in-frame clones and omits some. This table has 350,000 to 450,000 clones, around 85% appearing once. Material: peripheral blood. Source of these receptors: a young woman with acute or convalescent COVID-19.

V gene TRBV19 combines with J gene TRBJ2-7; D is possibly TRBD1 (5 bases). This CDR3 spans 14 amino acids. Trimming pared 5 bases from V and 4 bases from J, leaving 15 bases between. Germline-derived CDR1 and CDR2 are LNHDA and SQIVND (reference sequence). The CDR3 nucleotides are TGTGCCAGTAGTCCGAAGACAGCCCGGTACGAGCAGTACTTC. It specifies CASSPKTARYEQYF.

The chain carries TRBV6-6 and TRBJ2-2, with D maybe TRBD2 (6 bases). Trimming cost V 2 bases and J 1 base, with 11 bases left between them. Germline V gene data show CDR1 as MNHNY and CDR2 as SVGAGI (reference sequence). The CDR3 loop spans 16 amino acids. The DNA for the CDR3 is TGTGCCAGCAGTTACCCGCTCGGGGGGAACACCGGGGAGCTGTTTTTT. This gives the protein CASSYPLGGNTGELFF.

The chain has TRBV2 and TRBJ1-5, with 8 bases fitting TRBD1. Germline assignment: CDR1 SNHLY and CDR2 FYNNEI. The ends lost 4 bases at V and 9 bases at J; junction bases unmatched: 11. The CDR3 totals 15 residues. The DNA of the CDR3 is TGTGCCAGCAGTGCGGACAGGGTAGGTCCTGGGCCCCAGCATTTT. Translating it yields CASSADRVGPGPQHF.